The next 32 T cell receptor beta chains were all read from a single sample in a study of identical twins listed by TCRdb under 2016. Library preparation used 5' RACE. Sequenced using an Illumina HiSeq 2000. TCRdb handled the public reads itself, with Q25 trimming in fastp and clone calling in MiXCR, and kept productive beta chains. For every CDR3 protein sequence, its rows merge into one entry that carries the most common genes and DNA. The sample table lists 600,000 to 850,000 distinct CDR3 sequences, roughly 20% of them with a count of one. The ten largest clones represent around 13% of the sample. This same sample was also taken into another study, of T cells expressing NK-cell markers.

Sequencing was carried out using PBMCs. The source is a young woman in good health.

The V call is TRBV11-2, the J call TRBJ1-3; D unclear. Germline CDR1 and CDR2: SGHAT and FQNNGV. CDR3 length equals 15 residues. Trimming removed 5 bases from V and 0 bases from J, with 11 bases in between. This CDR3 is CASSREAFSGNTIYF. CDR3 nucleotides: TGTGCCAGCAGCCGTGAGGCCTTCTCTGGAAACACCATATATTTT. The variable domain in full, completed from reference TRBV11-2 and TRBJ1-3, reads EAGVAQSPRYKIIEKRQSVAFWCNPISGHATLYWYQQILGQGPKLLIQFQNNGVVDDSQLPKDRFSAERLKGVDSTLKIQPAKLEDSAVYLCASSREAFSGNTIYFGEGSWLTVV.

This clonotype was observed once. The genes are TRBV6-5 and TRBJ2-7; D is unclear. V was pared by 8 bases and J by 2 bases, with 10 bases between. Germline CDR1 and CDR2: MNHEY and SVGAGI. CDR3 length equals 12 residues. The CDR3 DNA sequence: TGTGCCAGCGCTCTCGGGCCCTACGAGCAGTACTTC. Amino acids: CASALGPYEQYF.

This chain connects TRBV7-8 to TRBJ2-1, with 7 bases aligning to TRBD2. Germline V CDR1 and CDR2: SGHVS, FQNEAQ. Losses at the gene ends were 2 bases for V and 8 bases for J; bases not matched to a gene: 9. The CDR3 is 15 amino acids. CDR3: CASSLPLALSHEQFF. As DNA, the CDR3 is TGTGCCAGCAGCTTACCACTAGCGCTTTCCCATGAGCAGTTCTTC.

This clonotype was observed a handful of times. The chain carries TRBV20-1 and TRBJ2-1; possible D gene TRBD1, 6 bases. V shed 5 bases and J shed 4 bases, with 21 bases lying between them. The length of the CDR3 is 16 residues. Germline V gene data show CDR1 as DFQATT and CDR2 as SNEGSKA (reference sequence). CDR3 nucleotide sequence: TGCAGTGCTGGATCAACCGGGACACTTCGATACAATGAGCAGTTCTTC. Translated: CSAGSTGTLRYNEQFF.

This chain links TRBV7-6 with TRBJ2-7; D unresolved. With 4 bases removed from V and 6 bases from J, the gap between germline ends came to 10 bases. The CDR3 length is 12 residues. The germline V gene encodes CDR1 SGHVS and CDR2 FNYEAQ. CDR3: CASSSRSLEQYF. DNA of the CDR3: TGTGCCAGCAGCTCCCGATCCCTCGAGCAGTACTTC.

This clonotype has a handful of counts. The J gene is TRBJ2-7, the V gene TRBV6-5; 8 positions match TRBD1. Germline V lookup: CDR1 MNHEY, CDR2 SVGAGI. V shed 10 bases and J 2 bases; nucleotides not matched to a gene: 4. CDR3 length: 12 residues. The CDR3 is CATGQGPYEQYF. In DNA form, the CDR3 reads TGTGCCACTGGACAGGGCCCCTACGAGCAGTACTTC.

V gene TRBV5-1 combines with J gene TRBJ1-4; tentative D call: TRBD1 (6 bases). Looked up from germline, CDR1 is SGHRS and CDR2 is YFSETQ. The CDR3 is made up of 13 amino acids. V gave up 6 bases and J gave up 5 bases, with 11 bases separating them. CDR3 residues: CASTSQGNEKLFF. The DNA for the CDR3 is TGCGCCAGCACAAGTCAGGGGAATGAAAAACTGTTTTTT.

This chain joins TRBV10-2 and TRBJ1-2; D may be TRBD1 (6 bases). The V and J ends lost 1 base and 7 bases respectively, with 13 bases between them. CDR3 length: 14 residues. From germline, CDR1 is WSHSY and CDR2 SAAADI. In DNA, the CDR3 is TGCGCCAGCAGTGAGTACACGGGGGCCGGTGGCTACACCTTC. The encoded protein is CASSEYTGAGGYTF.

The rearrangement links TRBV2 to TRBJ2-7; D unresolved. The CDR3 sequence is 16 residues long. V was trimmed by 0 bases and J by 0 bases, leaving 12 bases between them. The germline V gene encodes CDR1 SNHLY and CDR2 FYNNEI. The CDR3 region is CASSEALELSSYEQYF. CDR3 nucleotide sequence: TGTGCCAGCAGTGAAGCGCTGGAACTGAGCTCCTACGAGCAGTACTTC.

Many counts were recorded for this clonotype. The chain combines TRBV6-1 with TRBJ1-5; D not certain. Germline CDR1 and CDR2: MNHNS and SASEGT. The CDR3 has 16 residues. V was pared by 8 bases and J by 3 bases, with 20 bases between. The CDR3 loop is CASSPAVSRPNQPQHF. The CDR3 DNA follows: TGTGCCAGCTCCCCCGCGGTTTCGAGGCCCAATCAGCCCCAGCATTTT.

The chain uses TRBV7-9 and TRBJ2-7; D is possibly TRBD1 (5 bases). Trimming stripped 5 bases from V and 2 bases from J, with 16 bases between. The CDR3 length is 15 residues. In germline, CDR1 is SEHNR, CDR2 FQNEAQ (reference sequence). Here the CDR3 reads CASSGVGRAAYEQYF. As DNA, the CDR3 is TGTGCCAGCAGCGGCGTGGGCAGGGCGGCCTACGAGCAGTACTTC.

The CDR3 DNA reads TGCAGCGTTGAATGGAACAATGAGCAGTTCTTC. This gives the protein CSVEWNNEQFF. This chain uses TRBV29-1 with TRBJ2-1; no clear D. This CDR3 contains 11 residues. Trimming took off 2 bases at V and 5 bases at J, with 4 bases between the two ends. CDR1 and CDR2 (germline): SQVTM, ANQGSEA.

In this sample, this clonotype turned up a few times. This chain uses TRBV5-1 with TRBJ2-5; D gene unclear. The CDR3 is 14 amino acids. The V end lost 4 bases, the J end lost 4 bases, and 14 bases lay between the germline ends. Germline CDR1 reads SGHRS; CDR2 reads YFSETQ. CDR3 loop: CASSPSGVLETQYF. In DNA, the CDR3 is TGCGCCAGCAGCCCCTCCGGAGTTCTAGAGACCCAGTACTTC.

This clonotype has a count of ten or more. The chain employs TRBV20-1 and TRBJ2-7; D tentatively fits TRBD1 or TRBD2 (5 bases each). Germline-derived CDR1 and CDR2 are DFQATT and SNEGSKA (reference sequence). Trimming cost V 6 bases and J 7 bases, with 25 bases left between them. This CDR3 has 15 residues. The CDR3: CSARRDPLGRWEQYF. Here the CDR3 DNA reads TGCAGTGCCAGACGGGACCCCCTCGGTAGATGGGAGCAGTACTTC.

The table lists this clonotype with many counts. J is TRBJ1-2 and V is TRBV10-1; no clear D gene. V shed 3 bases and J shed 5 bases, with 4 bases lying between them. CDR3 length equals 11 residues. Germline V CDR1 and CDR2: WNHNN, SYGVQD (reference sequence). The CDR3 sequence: CASSDGYGYTF. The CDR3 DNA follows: TGCGCCAGCAGTGACGGGTATGGCTACACCTTC.

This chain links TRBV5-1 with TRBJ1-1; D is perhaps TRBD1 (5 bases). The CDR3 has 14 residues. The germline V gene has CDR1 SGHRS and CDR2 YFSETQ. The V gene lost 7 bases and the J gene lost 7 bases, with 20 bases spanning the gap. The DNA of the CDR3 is TGCGCCAGCTTCCCAGGGAGTGGGGTTGTTGAAGCTTTCTTT. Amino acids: CASFPGSGVVEAFF.

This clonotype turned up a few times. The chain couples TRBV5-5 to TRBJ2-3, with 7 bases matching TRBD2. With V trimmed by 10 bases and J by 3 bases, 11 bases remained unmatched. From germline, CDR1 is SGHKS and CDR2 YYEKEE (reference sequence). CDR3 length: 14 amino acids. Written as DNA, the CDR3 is TGTGCCGCCAGCGTATCGGGAGGTACAGATACGCAGTATTTT. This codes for CAASVSGGTDTQYF.

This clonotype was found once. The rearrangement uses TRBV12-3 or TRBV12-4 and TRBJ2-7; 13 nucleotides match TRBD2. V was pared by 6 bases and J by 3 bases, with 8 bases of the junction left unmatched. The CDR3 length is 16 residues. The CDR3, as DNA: TGTGCCAGCAGCCCGGGGACTAGCGGGACCCACTACGAGCAGTACTTC. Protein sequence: CASSPGTSGTHYEQYF.

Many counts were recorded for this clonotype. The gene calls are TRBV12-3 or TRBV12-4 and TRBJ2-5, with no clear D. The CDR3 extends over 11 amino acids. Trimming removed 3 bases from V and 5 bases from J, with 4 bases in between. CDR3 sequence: CASSFWETQYF. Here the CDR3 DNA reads TGTGCCAGCAGTTTCTGGGAGACCCAGTACTTC.

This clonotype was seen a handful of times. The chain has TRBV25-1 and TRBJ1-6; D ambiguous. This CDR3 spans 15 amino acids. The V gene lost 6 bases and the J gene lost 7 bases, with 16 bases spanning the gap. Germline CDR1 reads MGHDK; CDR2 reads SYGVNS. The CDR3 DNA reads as TGTGCCAGCAGGACCACCGGGAGGGTAAATTCACCCCTCCACTTT. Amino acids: CASRTTGRVNSPLHF.

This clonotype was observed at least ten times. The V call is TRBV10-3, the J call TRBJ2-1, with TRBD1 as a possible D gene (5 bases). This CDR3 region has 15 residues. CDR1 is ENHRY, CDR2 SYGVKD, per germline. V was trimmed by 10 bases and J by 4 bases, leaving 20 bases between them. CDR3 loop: CATTVGRQTYNEQFF. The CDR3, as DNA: TGTGCCACGACAGTGGGGCGGCAGACATACAATGAGCAGTTCTTC.

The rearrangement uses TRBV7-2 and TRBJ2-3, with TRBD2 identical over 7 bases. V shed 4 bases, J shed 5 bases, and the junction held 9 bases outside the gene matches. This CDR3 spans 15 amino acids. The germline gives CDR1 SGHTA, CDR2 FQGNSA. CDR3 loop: CASSWRTSQLDTQYF. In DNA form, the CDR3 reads TGTGCCAGCAGCTGGCGGACTAGTCAGTTAGATACGCAGTATTTT.

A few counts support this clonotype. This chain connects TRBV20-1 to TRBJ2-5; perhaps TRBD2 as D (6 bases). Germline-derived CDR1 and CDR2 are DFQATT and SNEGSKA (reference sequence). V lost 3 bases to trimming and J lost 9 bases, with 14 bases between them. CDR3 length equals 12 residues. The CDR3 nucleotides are TGCAGTGCTAGTGGCGGGGACGGGGCCCAGTACTTC. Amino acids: CSASGGDGAQYF.

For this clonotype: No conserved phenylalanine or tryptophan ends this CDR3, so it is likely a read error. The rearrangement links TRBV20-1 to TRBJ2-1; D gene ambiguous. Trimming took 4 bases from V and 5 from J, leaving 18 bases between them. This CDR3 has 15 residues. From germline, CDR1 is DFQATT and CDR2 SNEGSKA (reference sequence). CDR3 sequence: CSANSVSRKNNEQFL. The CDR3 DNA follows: TGCAGTGCTAATTCGGTGTCTAGAAAAAACAATGAGCAGTTCTTA.

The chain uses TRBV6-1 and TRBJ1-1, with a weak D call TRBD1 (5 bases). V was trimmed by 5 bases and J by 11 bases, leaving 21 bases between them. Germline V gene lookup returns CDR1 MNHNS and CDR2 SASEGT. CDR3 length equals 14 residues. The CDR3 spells CASSQARGGRVAFF. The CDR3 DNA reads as TGTGCCAGCAGTCAGGCCCGGGGCGGGCGGGTGGCTTTCTTT.

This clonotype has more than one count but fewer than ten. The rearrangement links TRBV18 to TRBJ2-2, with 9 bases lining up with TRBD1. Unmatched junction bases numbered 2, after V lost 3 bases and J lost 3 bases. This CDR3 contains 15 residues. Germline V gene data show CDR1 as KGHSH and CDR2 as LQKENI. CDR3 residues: CASSPWTGDTGELFF. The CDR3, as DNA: TGTGCCAGCTCACCCTGGACAGGGGACACCGGGGAGCTGTTTTTT.

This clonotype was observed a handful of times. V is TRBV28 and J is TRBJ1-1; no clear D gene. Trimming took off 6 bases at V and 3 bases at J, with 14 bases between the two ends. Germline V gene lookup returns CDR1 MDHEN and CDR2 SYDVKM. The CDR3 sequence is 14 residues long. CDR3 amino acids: CASSRLNRDTEAFF. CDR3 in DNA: TGTGCCAGCAGCCGACTCAACCGGGACACTGAAGCTTTCTTT.

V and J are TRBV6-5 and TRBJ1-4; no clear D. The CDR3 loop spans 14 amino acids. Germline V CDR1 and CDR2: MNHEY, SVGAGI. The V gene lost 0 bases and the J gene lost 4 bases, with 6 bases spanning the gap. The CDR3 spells CASSYSPGNEKLFF. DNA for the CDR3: TGTGCCAGCAGTTACTCACCCGGTAATGAAAAACTGTTTTTT.

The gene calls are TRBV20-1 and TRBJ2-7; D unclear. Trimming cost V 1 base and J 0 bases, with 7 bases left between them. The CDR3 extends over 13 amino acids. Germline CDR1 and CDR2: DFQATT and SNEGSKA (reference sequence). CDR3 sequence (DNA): TGCAGTGCTAGAGCCCGCAACTCCTACGAGCAGTACTTC. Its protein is CSARARNSYEQYF.

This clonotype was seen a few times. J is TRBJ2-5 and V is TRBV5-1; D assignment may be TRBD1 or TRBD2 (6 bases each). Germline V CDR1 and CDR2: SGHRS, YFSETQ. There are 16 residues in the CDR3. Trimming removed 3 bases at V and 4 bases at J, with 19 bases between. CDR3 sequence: CASSSAGTRHGETQYF. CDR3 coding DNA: TGCGCCAGCAGCTCCGCGGGGACACGCCACGGAGAGACCCAGTACTTC.

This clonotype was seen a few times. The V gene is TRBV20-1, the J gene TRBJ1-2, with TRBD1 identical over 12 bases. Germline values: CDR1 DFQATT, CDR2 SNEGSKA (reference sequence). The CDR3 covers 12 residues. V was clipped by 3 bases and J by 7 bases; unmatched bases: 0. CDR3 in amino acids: CSARGQGAGYTF. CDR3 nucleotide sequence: TGCAGTGCTAGGGGACAGGGGGCTGGCTACACCTTC.

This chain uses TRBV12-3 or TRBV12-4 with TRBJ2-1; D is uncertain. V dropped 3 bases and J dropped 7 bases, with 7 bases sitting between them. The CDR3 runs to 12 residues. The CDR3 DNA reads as TGTGCCAGCAGTTTCGGAGCGAATGAGCAGTTCTTC. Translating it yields CASSFGANEQFF.